Below, one T cell receptor beta chain is given with its context. The repertoire was sequenced with immunoSEQ multiplex PCR; TCRdb's copy has only in-frame clones and lacks some. The sample includes some 140,000 clones, 85% to 95% seen only once; the top ten take 14%. This CDR3 is 15 amino acids long. V dropped 1 base and J dropped 4 bases, with 13 bases sitting between them. Germline V CDR1 and CDR2: SGHDN, FVKESK. This entry belongs to a study of control samples from healthy donors and cancer patients. This chain joins TRBV14 and TRBJ1-2; tentatively, D is TRBD1 (6 bases). This receptor was identified in a man between 60 and 70 years old with colorectal cancer. The sample comprised PBMCs. The CDR3 reads CASSQGTARFYGYTF. In nucleotides, the CDR3 is TGTGCCAGCAGCCAAGGGACAGCCAGATTCTATGGCTACACCTTC.